Detailed here is one T cell receptor beta chain. These data are taken from a study of blood T cell repertoires in COVID-19. The J segment lost 2 bases and the V segment lost 4 bases, leaving 8 bases of the junction unmatched. There are 15 residues in the CDR3. Germline V lookup: CDR1 LNHDA, CDR2 SQIVND (reference sequence). In the authors' workflow: Reference gene primer amplification gave estimated nucleated cell counts. The protocol was immunoSEQ multiplex PCR, while the TCRdb copy is restricted to in-frame clones and leaves out a portion. V and J calls and clone size are given by that table; D and trimming were obtained from the DNA. The sample has hundreds of thousands of clones; 85% to 90% are singletons.

Sequencing was carried out using peripheral blood. This chain connects TRBV19 to TRBJ2-7; 7 nucleotides line up with TRBD1. This TCR was sampled from a man in his forties with acute or convalescent COVID-19. The CDR3 reads CASSRGTEVTYEQYF. In nucleotides, the CDR3 is TGTGCCAGTAGTAGGGGGACAGAGGTTACCTACGAGCAGTACTTC. Combining the CDR3 with reference TRBV19 and TRBJ2-7 gives the whole variable domain DGGITQSPKYLFRKEGQNVTLSCEQNLNHDAMYWYRQDPGQGLRLIYYSQIVNDFQKGDIAEGYSVSREKKESFPLTVTSAQKNPTAFYLCASSRGTEVTYEQYFGPGTRLTVT.